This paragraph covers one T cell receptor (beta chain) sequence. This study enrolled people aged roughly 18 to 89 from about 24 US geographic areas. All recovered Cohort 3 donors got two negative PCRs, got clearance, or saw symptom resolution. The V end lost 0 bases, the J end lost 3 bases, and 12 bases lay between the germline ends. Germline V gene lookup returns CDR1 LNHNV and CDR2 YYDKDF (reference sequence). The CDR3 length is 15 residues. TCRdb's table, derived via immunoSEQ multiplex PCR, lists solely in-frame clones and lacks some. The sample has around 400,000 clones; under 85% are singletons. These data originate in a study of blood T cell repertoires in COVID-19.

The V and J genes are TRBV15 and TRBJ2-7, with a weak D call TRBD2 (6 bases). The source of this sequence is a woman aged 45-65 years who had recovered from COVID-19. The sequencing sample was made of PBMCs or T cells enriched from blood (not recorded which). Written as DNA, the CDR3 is TGTGCCACCAGCAGAGAGGTCGCGGGACTCTACGAGCAGTACTTC. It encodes CATSREVAGLYEQYF.